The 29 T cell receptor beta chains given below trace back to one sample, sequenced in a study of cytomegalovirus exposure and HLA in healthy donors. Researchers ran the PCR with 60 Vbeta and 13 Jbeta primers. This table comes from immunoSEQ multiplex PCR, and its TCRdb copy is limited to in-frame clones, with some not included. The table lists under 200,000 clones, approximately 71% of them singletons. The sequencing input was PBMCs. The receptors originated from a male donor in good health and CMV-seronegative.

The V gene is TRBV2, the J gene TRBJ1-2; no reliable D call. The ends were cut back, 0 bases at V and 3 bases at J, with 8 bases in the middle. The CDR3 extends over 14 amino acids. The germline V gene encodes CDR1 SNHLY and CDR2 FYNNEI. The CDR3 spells CASSEARSYYGYTF. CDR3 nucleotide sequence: TGTGCCAGCAGTGAAGCGCGGTCCTACTATGGCTACACCTTC.

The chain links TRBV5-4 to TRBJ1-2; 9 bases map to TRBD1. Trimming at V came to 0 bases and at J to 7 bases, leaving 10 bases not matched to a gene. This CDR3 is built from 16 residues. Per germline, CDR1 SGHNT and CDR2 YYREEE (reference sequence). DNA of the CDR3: TGTGCCAGCAGCTTGGCCCCAAGGACAGGGGCTAGTGGCTACACCTTC. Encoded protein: CASSLAPRTGASGYTF.

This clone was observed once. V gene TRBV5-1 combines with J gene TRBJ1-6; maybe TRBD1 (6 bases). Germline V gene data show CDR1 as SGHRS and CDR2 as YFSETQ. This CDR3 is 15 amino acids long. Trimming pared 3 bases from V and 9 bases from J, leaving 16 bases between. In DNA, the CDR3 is TGCGCCAGCAGCTCCCCCGACAGGCCTGGTTCACCCCTCCACTTT. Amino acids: CASSSPDRPGSPLHF.

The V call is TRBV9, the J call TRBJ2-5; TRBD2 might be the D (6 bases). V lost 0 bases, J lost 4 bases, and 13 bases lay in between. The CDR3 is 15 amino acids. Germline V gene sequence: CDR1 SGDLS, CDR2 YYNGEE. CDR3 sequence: CASSVELGRGETQYF. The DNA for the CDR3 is TGTGCCAGCAGCGTAGAGTTGGGGCGGGGAGAGACCCAGTACTTC.

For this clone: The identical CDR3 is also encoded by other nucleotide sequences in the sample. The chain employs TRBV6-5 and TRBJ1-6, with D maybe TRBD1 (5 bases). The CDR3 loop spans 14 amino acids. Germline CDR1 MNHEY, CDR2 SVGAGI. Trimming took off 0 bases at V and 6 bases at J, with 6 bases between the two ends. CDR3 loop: CASSYSGGNSPLHF. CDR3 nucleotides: TGTGCCAGCAGTTACTCGGGGGGTAATTCACCCCTCCACTTT.

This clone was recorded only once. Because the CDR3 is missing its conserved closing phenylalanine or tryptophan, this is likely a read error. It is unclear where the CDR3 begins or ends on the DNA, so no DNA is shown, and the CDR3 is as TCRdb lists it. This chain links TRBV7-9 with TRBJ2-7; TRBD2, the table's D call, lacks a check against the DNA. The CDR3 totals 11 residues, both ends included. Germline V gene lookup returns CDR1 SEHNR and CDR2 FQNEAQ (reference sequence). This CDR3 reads CASSLGDLAAC.

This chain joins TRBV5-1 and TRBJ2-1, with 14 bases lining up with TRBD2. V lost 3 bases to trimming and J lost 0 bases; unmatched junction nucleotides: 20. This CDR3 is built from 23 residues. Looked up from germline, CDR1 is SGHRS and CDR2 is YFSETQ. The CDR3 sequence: CASSSLYSTGLAGAWPSYNEQFF. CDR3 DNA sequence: TGCGCCAGCAGCTCCTTATACTCTACGGGACTAGCGGGAGCTTGGCCCTCCTACAATGAGCAGTTCTTC. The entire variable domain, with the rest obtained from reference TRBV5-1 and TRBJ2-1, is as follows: KAGVTQTPRYLIKTRGQQVTLSCSPISGHRSVSWYQQTPGQGLQFLFEYFSETQRNKGNFPGRFSGRQFSNSRSEMNVSTLELGDSALYLCASSSLYSTGLAGAWPSYNEQFFGPGTRLTVL.

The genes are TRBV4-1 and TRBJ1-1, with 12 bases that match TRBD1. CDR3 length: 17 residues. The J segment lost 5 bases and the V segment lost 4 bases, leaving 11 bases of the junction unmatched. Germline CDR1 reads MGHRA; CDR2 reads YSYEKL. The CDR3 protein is CASSRGTGGHLGTEAFF. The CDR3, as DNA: TGCGCCAGCAGCCGAGGGACAGGGGGCCACCTGGGTACTGAAGCTTTCTTT.

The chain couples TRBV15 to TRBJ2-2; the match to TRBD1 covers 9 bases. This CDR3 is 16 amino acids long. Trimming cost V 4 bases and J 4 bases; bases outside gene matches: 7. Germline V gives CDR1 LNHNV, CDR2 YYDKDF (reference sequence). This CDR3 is CATSKPLGQGTGELFF. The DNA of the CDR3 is TGTGCCACCAGCAAACCCCTGGGACAGGGCACCGGGGAGCTGTTTTTT.

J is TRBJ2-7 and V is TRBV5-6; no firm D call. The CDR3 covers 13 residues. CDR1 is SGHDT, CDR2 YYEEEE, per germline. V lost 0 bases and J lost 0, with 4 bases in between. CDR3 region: CASSLARSYEQYF. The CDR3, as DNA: TGTGCCAGCAGCTTGGCCCGCTCCTACGAGCAGTACTTC.

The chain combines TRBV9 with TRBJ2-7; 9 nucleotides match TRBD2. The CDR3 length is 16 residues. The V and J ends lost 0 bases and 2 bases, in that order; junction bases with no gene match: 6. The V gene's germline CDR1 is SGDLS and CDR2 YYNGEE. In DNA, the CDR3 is TGTGCCAGCAGCGTAGAACCAGCGGGAGGCACCTACGAGCAGTACTTC. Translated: CASSVEPAGGTYEQYF.

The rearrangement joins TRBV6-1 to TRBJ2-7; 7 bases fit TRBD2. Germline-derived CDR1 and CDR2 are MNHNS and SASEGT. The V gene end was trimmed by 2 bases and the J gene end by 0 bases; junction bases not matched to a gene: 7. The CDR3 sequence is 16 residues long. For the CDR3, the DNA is TGTGCCAGCAGTGAAATGGTTGCGGGAGCCTCCTACGAGCAGTACTTC. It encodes CASSEMVAGASYEQYF.

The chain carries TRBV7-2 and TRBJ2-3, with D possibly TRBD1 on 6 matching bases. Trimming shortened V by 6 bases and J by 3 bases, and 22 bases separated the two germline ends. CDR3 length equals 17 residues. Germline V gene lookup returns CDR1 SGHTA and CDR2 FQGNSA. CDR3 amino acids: CASSYYRVSTLTDTQYF. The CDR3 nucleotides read TGTGCCAGCAGTTATTACAGGGTTTCCACCCTAACAGATACGCAGTATTTT.

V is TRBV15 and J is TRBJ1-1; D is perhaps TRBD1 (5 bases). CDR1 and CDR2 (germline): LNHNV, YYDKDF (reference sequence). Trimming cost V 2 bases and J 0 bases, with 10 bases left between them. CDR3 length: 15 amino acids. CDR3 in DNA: TGTGCCACCAGCAGATTAGACAGCGTGAACACTGAAGCTTTCTTT. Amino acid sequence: CATSRLDSVNTEAFF.

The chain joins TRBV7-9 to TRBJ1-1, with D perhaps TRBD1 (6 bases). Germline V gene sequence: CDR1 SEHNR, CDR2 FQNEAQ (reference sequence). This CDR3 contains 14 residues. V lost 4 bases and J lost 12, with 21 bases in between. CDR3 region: CASSYPSRGKSSFF. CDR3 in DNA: TGTGCCAGCAGCTACCCCAGCAGGGGAAAATCTTCTTTCTTT.

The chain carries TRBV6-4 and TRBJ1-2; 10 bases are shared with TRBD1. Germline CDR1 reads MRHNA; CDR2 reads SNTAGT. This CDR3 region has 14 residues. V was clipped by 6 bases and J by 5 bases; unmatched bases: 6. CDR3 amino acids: CASRKTGGVYGYTF. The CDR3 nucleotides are TGTGCCAGCAGAAAGACAGGGGGCGTGTATGGCTACACCTTC.

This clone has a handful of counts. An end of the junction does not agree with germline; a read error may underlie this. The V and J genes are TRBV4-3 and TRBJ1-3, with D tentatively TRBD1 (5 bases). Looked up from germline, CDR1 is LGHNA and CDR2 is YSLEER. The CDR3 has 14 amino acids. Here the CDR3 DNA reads TGCGCCAGCAGTCAAGGGGCCTCTGGAAACACCATATATTTT. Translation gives CASSQGASGNTIYF.

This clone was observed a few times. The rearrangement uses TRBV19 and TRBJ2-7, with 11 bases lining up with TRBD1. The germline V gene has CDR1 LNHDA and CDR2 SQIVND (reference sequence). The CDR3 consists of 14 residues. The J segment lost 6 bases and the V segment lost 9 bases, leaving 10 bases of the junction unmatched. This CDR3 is CASQRTGGLVEQYF. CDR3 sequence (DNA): TGTGCCAGCCAGCGGACAGGGGGCTTGGTCGAGCAGTACTTC.

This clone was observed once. The CDR3 nucleotides are TGTGCCAGCAGCTTCACCGGGACAGGGAGCGGGGAGCTGTTTTTT. It specifies CASSFTGTGSGELFF. This chain joins TRBV11-2 and TRBJ2-2; 9 bases map to TRBD1. Trimming cost V 3 bases and J 7 bases; bases outside gene matches: 6. CDR1 and CDR2 (germline): SGHAT, FQNNGV. CDR3 length: 15 amino acids. Variable domain in full (rest from reference TRBV11-2 and TRBJ2-2): EAGVAQSPRYKIIEKRQSVAFWCNPISGHATLYWYQQILGQGPKLLIQFQNNGVVDDSQLPKDRFSAERLKGVDSTLKIQPAKLEDSAVYLCASSFTGTGSGELFFGEGSRLTVL.

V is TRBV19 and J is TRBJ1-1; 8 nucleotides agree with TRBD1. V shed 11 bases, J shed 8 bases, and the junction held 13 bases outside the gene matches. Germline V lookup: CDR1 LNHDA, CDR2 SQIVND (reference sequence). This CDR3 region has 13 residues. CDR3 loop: CASRPSGTGEAFF. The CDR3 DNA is TGTGCCTCAAGACCTTCCGGGACAGGCGAAGCTTTCTTT. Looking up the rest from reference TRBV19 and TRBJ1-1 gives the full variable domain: DGGITQSPKYLFRKEGQNVTLSCEQNLNHDAMYWYRQDPGQGLRLIYYSQIVNDFQKGDIAEGYSVSREKKESFPLTVTSAQKNPTAFYLCASRPSGTGEAFFGQGTRLTVV.

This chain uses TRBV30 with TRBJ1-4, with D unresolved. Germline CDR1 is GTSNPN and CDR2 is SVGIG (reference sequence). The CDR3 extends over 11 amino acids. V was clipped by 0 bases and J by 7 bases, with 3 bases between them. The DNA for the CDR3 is TGTGCCTGGAGTGTACTTGAAAAACTGTTTTTT. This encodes CAWSVLEKLFF.

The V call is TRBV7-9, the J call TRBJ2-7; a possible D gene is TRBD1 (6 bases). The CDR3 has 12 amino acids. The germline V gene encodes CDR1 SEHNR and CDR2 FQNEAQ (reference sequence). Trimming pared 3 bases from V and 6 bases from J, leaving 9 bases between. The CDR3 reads CASSFSGVEQYF. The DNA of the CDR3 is TGTGCCAGCAGCTTCTCAGGGGTCGAGCAGTACTTC. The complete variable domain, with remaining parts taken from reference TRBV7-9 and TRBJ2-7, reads DTGVSQNPRHKITKRGQNVTFRCDPISEHNRLYWYRQTLGQGPEFLTYFQNEAQLEKSRLLSDRFSAERPKGSFSTLEIQRTEQGDSAMYLCASSFSGVEQYFGPGTRLTVT.

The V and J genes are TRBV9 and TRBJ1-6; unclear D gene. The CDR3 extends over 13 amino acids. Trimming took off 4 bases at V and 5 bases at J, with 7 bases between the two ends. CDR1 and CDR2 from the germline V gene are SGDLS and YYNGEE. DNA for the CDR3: TGTGCCAGCAGCACACAAGATAATTCACCCCTCCACTTT. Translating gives CASSTQDNSPLHF.

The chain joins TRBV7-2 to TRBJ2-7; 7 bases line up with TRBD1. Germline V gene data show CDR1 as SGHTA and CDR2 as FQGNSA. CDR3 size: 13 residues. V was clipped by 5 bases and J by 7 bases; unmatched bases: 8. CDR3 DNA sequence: TGTGCCAGCAGCCTTCAGGGGGTAGGTGAGCAGTACTTC. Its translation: CASSLQGVGEQYF.

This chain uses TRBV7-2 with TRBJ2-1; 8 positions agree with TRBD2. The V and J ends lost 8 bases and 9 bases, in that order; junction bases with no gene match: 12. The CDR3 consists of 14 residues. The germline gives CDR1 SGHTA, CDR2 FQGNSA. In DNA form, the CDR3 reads TGTGCCAGCGGTCCCGGGGGGGGTTTTAGTGAGCAGTTCTTC. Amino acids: CASGPGGGFSEQFF.

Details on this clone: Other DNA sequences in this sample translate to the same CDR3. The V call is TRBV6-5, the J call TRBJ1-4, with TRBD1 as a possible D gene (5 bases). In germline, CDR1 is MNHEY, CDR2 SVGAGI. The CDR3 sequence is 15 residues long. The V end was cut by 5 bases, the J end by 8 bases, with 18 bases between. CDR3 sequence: CASSPNRSGEEKLFF. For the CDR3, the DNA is TGTGCCAGCAGTCCCAACAGGTCGGGCGAAGAAAAACTGTTTTTT.

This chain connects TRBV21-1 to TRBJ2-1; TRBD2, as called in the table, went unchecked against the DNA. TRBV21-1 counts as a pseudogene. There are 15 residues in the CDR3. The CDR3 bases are TGTGCCAGCAAGGGAACGGGGGGGTCCTACAATGAGCAGTTCTTC. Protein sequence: CASKGTGGSYNEQFF.

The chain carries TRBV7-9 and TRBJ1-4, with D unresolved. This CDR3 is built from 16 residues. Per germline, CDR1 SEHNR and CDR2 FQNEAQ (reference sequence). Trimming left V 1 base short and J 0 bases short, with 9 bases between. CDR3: CASSLGASTTNEKLFF. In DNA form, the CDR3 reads TGTGCCAGCAGCTTAGGCGCCTCTACAACTAATGAAAAACTGTTTTTT.

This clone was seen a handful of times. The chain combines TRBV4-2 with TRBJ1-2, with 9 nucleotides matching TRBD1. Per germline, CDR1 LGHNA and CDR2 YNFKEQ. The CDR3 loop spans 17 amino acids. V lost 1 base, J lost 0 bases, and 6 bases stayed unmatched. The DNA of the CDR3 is TGTGCCAGCAGCCAAGCGAGCGGGACAGGGTCTAACTATGGCTACACCTTC. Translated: CASSQASGTGSNYGYTF.